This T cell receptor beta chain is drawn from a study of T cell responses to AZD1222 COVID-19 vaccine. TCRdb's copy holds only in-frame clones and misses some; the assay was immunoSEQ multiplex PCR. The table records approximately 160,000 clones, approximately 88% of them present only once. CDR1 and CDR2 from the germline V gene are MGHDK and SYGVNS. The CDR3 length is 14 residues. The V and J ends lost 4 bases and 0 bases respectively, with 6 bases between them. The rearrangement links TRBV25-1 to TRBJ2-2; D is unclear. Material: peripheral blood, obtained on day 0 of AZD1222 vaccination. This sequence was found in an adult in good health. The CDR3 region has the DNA TGTGCCAGCAGTGCCTTAGCGAACACCGGGGAGCTGTTTTTT. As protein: CASSALANTGELFF.